Each of the 23 T cell receptor beta chains below was sequenced from the same sample in a study of blood T cell repertoires in COVID-19. Some clones are missing from TCRdb's copy, which holds only in-frame ones; the method was immunoSEQ multiplex PCR. The table has 30,000 to 50,000 clones, about 80% seen once; the top ten hold roughly 15%. Sequencing was performed on peripheral blood. The receptors shown here come from a man aged 50 to 60 with active or convalescent COVID-19.

This clone was found once. The chain uses TRBV6-5 and TRBJ2-5, with 7 bases identical to TRBD1. The germline V gene encodes CDR1 MNHEY and CDR2 SVGAGI. The CDR3 loop spans 16 amino acids. Trimming removed 2 bases from V and 5 bases from J; junction bases left unmatched: 11. DNA for the CDR3: TGTGCCAGCAGTTACAATGGACAGGTTTTGGGGGAGACCCAGTACTTC. It translates to CASSYNGQVLGETQYF.

The chain couples TRBV28 to TRBJ1-5, with D unresolved. The CDR3 extends over 15 amino acids. The germline V gene encodes CDR1 MDHEN and CDR2 SYDVKM. With 9 bases removed from V and 3 bases from J, the gap between germline ends came to 18 bases. The CDR3 here is CASRSEGGYNQPQHF. The CDR3 region has the DNA TGTGCCAGTCGCTCGGAGGGCGGATACAATCAGCCCCAGCATTTT.

The chain recombines TRBV5-1 with TRBJ2-1; 11 nucleotides line up with TRBD2. The V segment lost 6 bases and the J segment 5 bases; nucleotides outside the gene matches: 16. The germline gives CDR1 SGHRS, CDR2 YFSETQ. CDR3 length equals 18 residues. The CDR3: CASILGLAGGVSDNEQFF. The DNA for the CDR3 is TGCGCCAGCATCCTGGGGCTAGCGGGGGGCGTGTCTGACAATGAGCAGTTCTTC.

The chain combines TRBV24-1 with TRBJ2-2, with TRBD1 matching 8 bases. Germline-derived CDR1 and CDR2 are KGHDR and SFDVKD. This CDR3 comprises 17 residues. With 4 bases clipped from V and 5 bases from J, the junction kept 11 bases outside the gene matches. The CDR3 loop is CATSDGGTGPNTGELFF. The CDR3 DNA follows: TGTGCCACCAGTGACGGCGGGACAGGTCCTAATACCGGGGAGCTGTTTTTT.

The chain combines TRBV15 with TRBJ1-2, with D possibly being TRBD1 (5 bases). The CDR3 sequence is 16 residues long. From germline, CDR1 is LNHNV and CDR2 YYDKDF (reference sequence). The ends were cut back, 4 bases at V and 4 bases at J, with 19 bases in the middle. The CDR3 sequence is CATSTHDSPTSYGYTF. CDR3 in DNA: TGTGCCACCAGCACACATGACAGCCCGACTTCCTATGGCTACACCTTC.

This clone has a single count. V usage is TRBV6-6 and J usage is TRBJ1-1, with TRBD1 as a possible D gene (6 bases). Trimming took off 6 bases at V and 3 bases at J, with 14 bases between the two ends. The CDR3 runs 14 residues. Germline loops: CDR1 MNHNY, CDR2 SVGAGI (reference sequence). In nucleotides, the CDR3 is TGTGCCAGCAGCCCCCTACAGGGACACACTGAAGCTTTCTTT. Its protein is CASSPLQGHTEAFF.

V is TRBV12-3 or TRBV12-4 and J is TRBJ1-1; 7 positions agree with TRBD1. The V and J ends lost 5 bases and 4 bases, in that order; junction bases with no gene match: 4. CDR3 length: 13 residues. The CDR3 region has the DNA TGTGCCAGCAGTGCAGGGGGAATCACTGAAGCTTTCTTT. It translates to CASSAGGITEAFF.

The V gene is TRBV9, the J gene TRBJ1-6; D not resolved. The CDR3 spans 16 residues. The V end lost 0 bases, the J end lost 7 bases, and 14 bases lay between the germline ends. Germline-derived CDR1 and CDR2 are SGDLS and YYNGEE. CDR3 amino acids: CASSVVPDAQNSPLHF. In nucleotides, the CDR3 is TGTGCCAGCAGCGTAGTCCCAGATGCCCAAAATTCACCCCTCCACTTT.

The chain recombines TRBV15 with TRBJ2-3; unclear D gene. This CDR3 has 11 residues. V lost 3 bases, J lost 6 bases, and 4 bases lay in between. The germline V gene encodes CDR1 LNHNV and CDR2 YYDKDF (reference sequence). Here the CDR3 DNA reads TGTGCCACCAGCAGTAGCGATACGCAGTATTTT. Protein sequence: CATSSSDTQYF.

The chain couples TRBV18 to TRBJ2-2, with a possible D match to TRBD1 (5 bases). Deletions cut 2 bases from V and 4 bases from J, with 8 bases between. This CDR3 spans 14 amino acids. CDR1 and CDR2 (germline): KGHSH, LQKENI. The CDR3 nucleotides are TGTGCCAGCTCACCAGCCAGGGTCACCGGGGAGCTGTTTTTT. It yields the protein CASSPARVTGELFF.

In DNA form, the CDR3 reads TGTGCCAGTAGTCATCGACAGGGGGCGGTCCCCTTTCCAGGGGAAAAACTGTTTTTT. The encoded protein is CASSHRQGAVPFPGEKLFF. J is TRBJ1-4 and V is TRBV19; the match to TRBD1 covers 10 bases. This CDR3 contains 19 residues. Per germline, CDR1 LNHDA and CDR2 SQIVND (reference sequence). V trimming: 5 bases; J trimming: 8 bases; junction bases outside the gene matches: 20.

The chain combines TRBV18 with TRBJ1-6; 7 bases align to TRBD1. Per the germline V gene, CDR1 is KGHSH and CDR2 is LQKENI. Trimming took 3 bases from V and 8 from J; bases not matched to a gene: 13. The CDR3 has 17 amino acids. The CDR3 region is CASSPLPQGSWDSPLHF. In nucleotides, the CDR3 is TGTGCCAGCTCACCTCTGCCACAGGGGAGCTGGGATTCACCCCTCCACTTT.

In its sample, this clone was seen a few times. The CDR3 sequence is CASSMGYYGYTF. DNA of the CDR3: TGTGCCAGCAGCATGGGCTACTATGGCTACACCTTC. This chain uses TRBV12-3 or TRBV12-4 with TRBJ1-2; no clear D. The V end was cut by 6 bases, the J end by 3 bases, with 8 bases between. The CDR3 spans 12 residues.

This clone was seen only once. The V call is TRBV2, the J call TRBJ2-1; a possible D gene is TRBD2 (6 bases). Germline V CDR1 and CDR2: SNHLY, FYNNEI. The CDR3 covers 13 residues. Here the CDR3 DNA reads TGTGCTACCCAGGAGGGATCCTACAATGAGCAGTTCTTC. It translates to CATQEGSYNEQFF.

The chain recombines TRBV3-1 (or the pseudogene TRBV3-2) with TRBJ1-2; D is perhaps TRBD1 (6 bases). The CDR3 spans 15 residues. The germline V gene encodes CDR1 LGHDT and CDR2 YNNKEL (reference sequence). With 0 bases removed from V and 8 bases from J, the gap between germline ends came to 16 bases. In DNA, the CDR3 is TGTGCCAGCAGCCAAGATAATGGTCCAGGGGCCGGCTACACCTTC. Translation: CASSQDNGPGAGYTF.

A few counts support this clone. This chain uses TRBV7-6 with TRBJ1-4; TRBD1 aligns across 9 bases. V gave up 4 bases and J gave up 7 bases; unmatched junction bases: 10. The CDR3 consists of 16 residues. Germline CDR1 SGHVS, CDR2 FNYEAQ. CDR3 bases: TGTGCCAGCAGCTCGTTCTTACAGGGGGCGGCTGAAAAACTGTTTTTT. As protein: CASSSFLQGAAEKLFF. The variable domain in full, with the rest retrieved from reference TRBV7-6 and TRBJ1-4, is GAGVSQSPRYKVTKRGQDVALRCDPISGHVSLYWYRQALGQGPEFLTYFNYEAQQDKSGLPNDRFSAERPEGSISTLTIQRTEQRDSAMYRCASSSFLQGAAEKLFFGSGTQLSVL.

There are a few counts of this clone. The J gene is TRBJ2-7, the V gene TRBV5-1; D gene uncertain. V was cut by 1 base and J by 5 bases, with 13 bases left in between. The CDR3 length is 14 residues. CDR1 and CDR2 (germline): SGHRS, YFSETQ. CDR3 sequence: CASSLSEAINEQYF. DNA of the CDR3: TGCGCCAGCAGCTTGAGTGAGGCAATCAACGAGCAGTACTTC.

The V call is TRBV9, the J call TRBJ1-1; 7 bases are a match to TRBD1. This CDR3 contains 15 residues. The V gene end was trimmed by 0 bases and the J gene end by 5 bases; junction bases not matched to a gene: 7. Germline loops: CDR1 SGDLS, CDR2 YYNGEE. The CDR3 reads CASSVGGNRGTEAFF. CDR3 DNA sequence: TGTGCCAGCAGCGTAGGGGGAAACAGGGGAACTGAAGCTTTCTTT.

The chain carries TRBV2 and TRBJ2-1, with TRBD1 matching over 10 bases. Germline CDR1 is SNHLY and CDR2 is FYNNEI. J was trimmed by 2 bases and V by 4 bases; bases with no gene match: 8. This CDR3 comprises 17 residues. The CDR3 is CASSGPGTGVPYNEQFF. The CDR3 DNA reads TGTGCCAGCAGTGGTCCTGGGACAGGGGTTCCCTACAATGAGCAGTTCTTC.

The rearrangement uses TRBV5-1 and TRBJ2-7; 10 bases are a match to TRBD2. Germline-derived CDR1 and CDR2 are SGHRS and YFSETQ. The CDR3 sequence is 16 residues long. Germline trimming cut 5 bases from V and 6 bases from J; bases unmatched to any gene: 14. DNA for the CDR3: TGCGCCAGCAGGCCAGCCGGGACTAGCGAGGGGCGCGAGCAGTACTTC. This codes for CASRPAGTSEGREQYF.

The chain is built from TRBV6-5 and TRBJ2-1; D gene ambiguous. The CDR3 length is 12 residues. CDR1 and CDR2 (germline): MNHEY, SVGAGI. V was cut by 4 bases and J by 2 bases, with 3 bases left in between. This CDR3 reads CASSFTYNEQFF. The CDR3 DNA follows: TGTGCCAGCAGTTTCACCTACAATGAGCAGTTCTTC.

The chain is built from TRBV25-1 and TRBJ1-1; TRBD1 agrees at 8 bases. Germline lookup yields CDR1 MGHDK and CDR2 SYGVNS. The length of the CDR3 is 16 residues. V gave up 5 bases and J gave up 0 bases; unmatched junction bases: 8. Here the CDR3 reads CASSPDRGRMNTEAFF. The CDR3 nucleotides read TGTGCCAGCAGTCCTGACAGGGGACGCATGAACACTGAAGCTTTCTTT.

The rearrangement joins TRBV5-6 to TRBJ2-5; D is uncertain. CDR1 is SGHDT, CDR2 YYEEEE, per germline. The CDR3 runs to 15 residues. V shed 2 bases and J shed 4 bases, with 15 bases lying between them. The CDR3 DNA reads as TGTGCCAGCAGCTTACGTGGCGGTTATCTAGAGACCCAGTACTTC. Amino acid sequence: CASSLRGGYLETQYF.